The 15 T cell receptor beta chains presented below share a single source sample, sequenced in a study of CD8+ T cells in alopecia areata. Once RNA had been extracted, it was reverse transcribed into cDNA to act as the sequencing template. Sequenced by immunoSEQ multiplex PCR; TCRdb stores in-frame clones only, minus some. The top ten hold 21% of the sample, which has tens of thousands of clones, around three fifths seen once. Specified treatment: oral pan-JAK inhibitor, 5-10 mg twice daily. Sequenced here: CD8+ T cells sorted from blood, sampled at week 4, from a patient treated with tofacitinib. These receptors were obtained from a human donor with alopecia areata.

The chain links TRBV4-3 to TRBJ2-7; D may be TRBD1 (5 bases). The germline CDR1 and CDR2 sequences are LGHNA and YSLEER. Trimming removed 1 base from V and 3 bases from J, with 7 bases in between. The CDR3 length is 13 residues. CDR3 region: CASSQGTGYEQYF. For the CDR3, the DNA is TGCGCCAGCAGCCAAGGTACAGGCTACGAGCAGTACTTC.

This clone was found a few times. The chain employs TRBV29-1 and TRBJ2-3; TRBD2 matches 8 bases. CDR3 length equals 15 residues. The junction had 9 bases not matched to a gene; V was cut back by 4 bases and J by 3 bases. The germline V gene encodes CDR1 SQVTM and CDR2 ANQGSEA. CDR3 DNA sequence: TGCAGCGTTGTCCTAGGACTAGCAGCGACAGATACGCAGTATTTT. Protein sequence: CSVVLGLAATDTQYF.

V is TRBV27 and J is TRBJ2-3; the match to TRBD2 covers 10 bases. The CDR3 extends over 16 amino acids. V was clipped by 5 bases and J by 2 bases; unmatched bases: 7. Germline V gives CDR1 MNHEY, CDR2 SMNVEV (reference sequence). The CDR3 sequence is CASSPISGGITDTQYF. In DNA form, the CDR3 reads TGTGCCAGCAGTCCAATTAGCGGGGGGATCACAGATACGCAGTATTTT.

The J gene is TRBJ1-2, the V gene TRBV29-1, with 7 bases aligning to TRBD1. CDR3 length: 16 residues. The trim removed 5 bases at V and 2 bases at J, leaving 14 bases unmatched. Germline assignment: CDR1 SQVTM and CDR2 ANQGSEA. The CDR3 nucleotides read TGCAGCGTTCAAATCGGCGACAGGGCTCTAAACTATGGCTACACCTTC. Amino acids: CSVQIGDRALNYGYTF.

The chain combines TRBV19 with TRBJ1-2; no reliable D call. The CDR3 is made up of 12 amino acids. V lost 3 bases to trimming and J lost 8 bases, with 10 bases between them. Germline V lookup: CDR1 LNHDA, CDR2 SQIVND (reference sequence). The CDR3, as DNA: TGTGCCAGTAGTATGGGTATTATCGGCTACACCTTC. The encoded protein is CASSMGIIGYTF.

The chain's CDR3 is CASSLGGRGDSPLHF. CDR3 bases: TGTGCCAGCAGCTTAGGAGGAAGGGGGGATTCACCCCTCCACTTT. The rearrangement uses TRBV7-9 and TRBJ1-6, with a tentative D call TRBD1 (6 bases). Per germline, CDR1 SEHNR and CDR2 FQNEAQ (reference sequence). The CDR3 has 15 residues. The V gene lost 1 base and the J gene lost 8 bases, with 12 bases spanning the gap.

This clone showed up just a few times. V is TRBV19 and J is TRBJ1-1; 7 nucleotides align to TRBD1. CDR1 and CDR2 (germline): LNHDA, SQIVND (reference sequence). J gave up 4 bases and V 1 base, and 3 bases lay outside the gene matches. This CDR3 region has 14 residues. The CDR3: CASSIGWDSTEAFF. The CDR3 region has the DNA TGTGCCAGTAGTATAGGGTGGGACAGCACTGAAGCTTTCTTT.

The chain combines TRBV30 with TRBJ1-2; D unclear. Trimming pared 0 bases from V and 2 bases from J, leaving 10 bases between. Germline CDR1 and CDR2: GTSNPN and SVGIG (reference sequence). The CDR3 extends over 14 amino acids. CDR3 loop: CAWSVTRTNYGYTF. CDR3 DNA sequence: TGTGCCTGGAGTGTAACACGGACCAACTATGGCTACACCTTC.

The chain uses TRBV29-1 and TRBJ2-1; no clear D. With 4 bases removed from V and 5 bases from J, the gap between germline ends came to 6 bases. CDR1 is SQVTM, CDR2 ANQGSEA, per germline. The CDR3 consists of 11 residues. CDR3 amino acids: CSVVSNNEQFF. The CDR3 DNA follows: TGCAGCGTTGTAAGCAACAATGAGCAGTTCTTC.

In DNA form, the CDR3 reads TGTGCCAGCAGCCCCACGGGGAATCAGCCCCAGCATTTT. This translates into CASSPTGNQPQHF. V is TRBV6-5 and J is TRBJ1-5, with no clear D. Trimming left V 6 bases short and J 4 bases short, with 10 bases between. Per the germline V gene, CDR1 is MNHEY and CDR2 is SVGAGI. The CDR3 is made up of 13 amino acids.

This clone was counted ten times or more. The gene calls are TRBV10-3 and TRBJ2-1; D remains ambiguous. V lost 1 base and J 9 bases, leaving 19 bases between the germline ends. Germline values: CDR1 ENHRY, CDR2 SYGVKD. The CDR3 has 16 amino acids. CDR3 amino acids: CAISEWLFRVGGEQFF. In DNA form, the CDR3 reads TGTGCCATCAGTGAGTGGTTGTTTCGGGTGGGTGGTGAGCAGTTCTTC.

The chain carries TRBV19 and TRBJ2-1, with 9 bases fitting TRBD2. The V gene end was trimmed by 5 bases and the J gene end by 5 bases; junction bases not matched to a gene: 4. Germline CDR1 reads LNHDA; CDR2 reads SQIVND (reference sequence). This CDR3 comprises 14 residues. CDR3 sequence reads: CASSPAGGHNEQFF. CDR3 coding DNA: TGTGCCAGTAGTCCCGCGGGGGGGCACAATGAGCAGTTCTTC.

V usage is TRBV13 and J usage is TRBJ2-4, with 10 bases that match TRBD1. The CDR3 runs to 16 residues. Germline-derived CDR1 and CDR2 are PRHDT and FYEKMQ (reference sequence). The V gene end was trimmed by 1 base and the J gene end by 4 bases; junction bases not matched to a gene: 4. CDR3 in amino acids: CASSLAQDRGKNIQYF. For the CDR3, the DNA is TGTGCCAGCAGCTTAGCCCAGGACAGGGGGAAAAACATTCAGTACTTC.

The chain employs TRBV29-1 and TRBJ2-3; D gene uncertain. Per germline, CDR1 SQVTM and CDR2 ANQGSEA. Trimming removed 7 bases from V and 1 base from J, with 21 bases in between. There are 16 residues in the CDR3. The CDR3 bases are TGCAGCGCTATTCCCGCGACACATCTGGGCACAGATACGCAGTATTTT. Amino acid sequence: CSAIPATHLGTDTQYF.

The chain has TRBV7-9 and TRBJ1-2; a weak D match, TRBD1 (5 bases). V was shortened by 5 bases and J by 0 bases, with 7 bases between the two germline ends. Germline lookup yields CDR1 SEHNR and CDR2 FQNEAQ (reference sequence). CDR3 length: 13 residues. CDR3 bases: TGTGCCAGCAGCCCGGACACTAACTATGGCTACACCTTC. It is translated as CASSPDTNYGYTF.